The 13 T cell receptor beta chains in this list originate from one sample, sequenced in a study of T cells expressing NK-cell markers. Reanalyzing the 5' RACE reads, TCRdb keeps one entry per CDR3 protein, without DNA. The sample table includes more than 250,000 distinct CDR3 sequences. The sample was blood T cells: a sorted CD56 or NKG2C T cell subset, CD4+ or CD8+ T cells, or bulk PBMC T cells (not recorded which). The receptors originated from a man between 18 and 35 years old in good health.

The CDR3 sequence: CASSPRTRYEQFF. The chain has TRBV5-1 and TRBJ2-1. The CDR3 has 13 residues. From germline, CDR1 is SGHRS and CDR2 YFSETQ.

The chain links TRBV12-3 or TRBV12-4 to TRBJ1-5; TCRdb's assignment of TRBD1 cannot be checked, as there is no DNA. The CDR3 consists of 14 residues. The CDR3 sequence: CASSISGIYQPQHF.

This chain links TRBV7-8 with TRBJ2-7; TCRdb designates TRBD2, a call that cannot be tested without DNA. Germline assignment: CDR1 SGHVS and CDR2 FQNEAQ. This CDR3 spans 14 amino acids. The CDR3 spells CASSPWEGLYEQYF.

The CDR3 reads CASSLNPGQAYEQYF. The genes are TRBV11-2 and TRBJ2-7; TCRdb names TRBD1, which stays unverified in the absence of DNA. CDR1 is SGHAT and CDR2 is FQNNGV in the germline V gene. CDR3 length equals 15 residues.

CDR3 loop: CASSSLRQGDTYEQYF. V is TRBV7-2 and J is TRBJ2-7; TCRdb's D gene call, TRBD1, goes unchecked for lack of DNA. CDR1 and CDR2 (germline): SGHTA, FQGNSA. The CDR3 extends over 16 amino acids.

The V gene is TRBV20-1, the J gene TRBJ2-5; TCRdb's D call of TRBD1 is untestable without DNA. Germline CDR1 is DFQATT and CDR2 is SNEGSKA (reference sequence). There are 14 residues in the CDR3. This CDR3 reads CSARPDSQQETQYF.

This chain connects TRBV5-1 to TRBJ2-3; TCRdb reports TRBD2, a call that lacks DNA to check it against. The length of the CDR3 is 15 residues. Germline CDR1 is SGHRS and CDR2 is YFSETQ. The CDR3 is CASSLLTSGSDTQYF. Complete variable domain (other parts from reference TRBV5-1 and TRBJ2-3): KAGVTQTPRYLIKTRGQQVTLSCSPISGHRSVSWYQQTPGQGLQFLFEYFSETQRNKGNFPGRFSGRQFSNSRSEMNVSTLELGDSALYLCASSLLTSGSDTQYFGPGTRLTVL.

This CDR3 reads CATSIPGGGPNTGELFF. This sequence joins TRBV24-1 and TRBJ2-2; with no DNA, the TCRdb D assignment of TRBD2 cannot be verified. Germline CDR1 and CDR2: KGHDR and SFDVKD. The CDR3 covers 17 residues.

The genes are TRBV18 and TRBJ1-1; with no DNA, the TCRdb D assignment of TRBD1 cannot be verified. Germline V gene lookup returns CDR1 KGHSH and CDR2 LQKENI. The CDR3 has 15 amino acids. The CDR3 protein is CASSPKDRGWTEAFF.

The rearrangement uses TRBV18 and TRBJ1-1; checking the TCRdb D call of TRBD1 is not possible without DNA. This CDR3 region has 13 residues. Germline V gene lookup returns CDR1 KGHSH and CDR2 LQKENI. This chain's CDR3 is CASSRDRVTEAFF.

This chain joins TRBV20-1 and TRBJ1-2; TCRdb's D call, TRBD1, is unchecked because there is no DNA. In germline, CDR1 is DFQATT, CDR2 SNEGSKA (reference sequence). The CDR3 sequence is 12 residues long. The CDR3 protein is CSARKQDGGYTF.

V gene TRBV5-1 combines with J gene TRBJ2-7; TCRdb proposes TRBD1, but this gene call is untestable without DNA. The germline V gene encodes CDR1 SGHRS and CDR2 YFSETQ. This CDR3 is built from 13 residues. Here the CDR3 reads CASSWAGTTEQYF.

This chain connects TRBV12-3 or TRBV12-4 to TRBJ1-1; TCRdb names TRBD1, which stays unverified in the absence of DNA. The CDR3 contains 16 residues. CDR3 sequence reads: CASSFRVSGPNTEAFF.